This TCR beta chain was sequenced during a study of cytomegalovirus exposure and HLA in healthy donors. Some clones are missing from TCRdb's copy, which holds only in-frame ones; the method was immunoSEQ multiplex PCR. The sample holds 150,000 to 200,000 clones, about 81% seen once. The study's findings and limits: In the 90 to 150 validation repertoires, 85% to 95% of cluster scores exceeded 0, per a later analysis. Most TCR sequences were seen very rarely across donors, but some public TCRs occurred in many. The study put some 150 TCR beta chains on its list as cytomegalovirus-associated. CMV antigen specificity was confirmed in vitro for a few CMV-associated chains.

In regard to this clone: Its cognate antigen is unknown.

With 3 bases clipped from V and 8 bases from J, the junction kept 13 bases outside the gene matches. Germline V gene data show CDR1 as KGHSH and CDR2 as LQKENI. This CDR3 has 16 residues. The receptor was isolated from a woman aged 30 to 39 in good health and CMV-seronegative. The sequenced sample was PBMCs. The chain links TRBV18 to TRBJ2-1; 7 nucleotides agree with TRBD1. CDR3 DNA: TGTGCCAGCTCACCTAAAGAACAGGGGCTCAAGTATGAGCAGTTCTTC. It encodes CASSPKEQGLKYEQFF.